The clone carrying this T cell receptor beta chain showed up many times. Its matching antigen is unknown. This CDR3 region has 15 residues. Trimming took 7 bases from V and 3 from J; bases not matched to a gene: 12. An equimolar mix of two oligonucleotides served as the beta constant-region primer for TRBC1 and TRBC2. The ligated cDNA underwent four PCR rounds using SP2 and nested alpha and beta constant-region primers. An oligonucleotide with the SP2 primer and a 12-nucleotide UMI was ligated to the cDNA 3' end. TCRdb called the UMI-ligation and nested PCR reads again in MiXCR, with one record for every CDR3 protein. The profile shows around 93,000 distinct CDR3 sequences, about 10% of them singletons. This specimen belongs to a study of naive and memory T cell subsets. Broader study findings: In naive cells, over 90% of TCR sequences were seen only once. From naive to CM, EM and EMRA, diversity decreased and Gini increased. A few larger clonotypes appeared in naive repertoires, especially CD8, possibly memory cells re-expressing CD45RA.

The sequenced sample was naive CD4+ T cells from blood. This chain joins TRBV12-3 or TRBV12-4 and TRBJ2-7, with 7 bases fitting TRBD1. This TCR came from a human donor in good health. CDR3 bases: TGTGCCAGCACCAGCAGGGACAGACTTAACTACGAGCAGTACTTC. Protein product: CASTSRDRLNYEQYF.